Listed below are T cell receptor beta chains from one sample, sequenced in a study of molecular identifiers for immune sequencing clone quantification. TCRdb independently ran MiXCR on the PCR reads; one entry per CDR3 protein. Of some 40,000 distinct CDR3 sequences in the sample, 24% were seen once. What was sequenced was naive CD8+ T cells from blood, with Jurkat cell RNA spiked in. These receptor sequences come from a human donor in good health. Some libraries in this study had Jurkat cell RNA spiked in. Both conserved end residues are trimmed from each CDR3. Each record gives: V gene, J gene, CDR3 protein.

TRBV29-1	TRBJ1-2	SVEGGQGAYGYT
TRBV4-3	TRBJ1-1	ASSHRQNSAEAF
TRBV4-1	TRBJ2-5	ASRQEGNRGWETQY
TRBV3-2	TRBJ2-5	ASSQLASGGAYRQETQY
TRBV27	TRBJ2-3	ASRELLGSTDTQY
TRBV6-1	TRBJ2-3	ARSEAPRAAADTQY
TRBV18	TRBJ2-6	ASSPGVLTSGANVLT
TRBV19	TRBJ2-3	ASGRSGSKGDAQY
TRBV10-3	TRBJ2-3	AISDYTDTQY
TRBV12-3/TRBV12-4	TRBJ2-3	ASQEPGQGVDTQY
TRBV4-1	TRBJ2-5	ASSQAGTGLESRY
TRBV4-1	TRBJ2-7	ASSQLLQGTYEQY
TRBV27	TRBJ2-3	ARSWGTTTSTDTQY
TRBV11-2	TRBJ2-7	ASSLIVGREYEQY
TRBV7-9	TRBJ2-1	ASSSRGYEQF
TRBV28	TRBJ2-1	ASKAGGEFYNEQF
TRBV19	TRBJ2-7	ASSIAGSYAQY
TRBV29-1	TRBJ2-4	SVVSSIQY
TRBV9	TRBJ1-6	ASSGSRGSSPLH
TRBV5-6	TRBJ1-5	ASSFRAKDQPQH
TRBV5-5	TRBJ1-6	ASSWGQFNSPLH
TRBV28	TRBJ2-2	ASSLGVTNTGELF
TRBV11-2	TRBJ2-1	ASSLESAFYNEQF
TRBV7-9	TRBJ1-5	ASSKSNQPQH
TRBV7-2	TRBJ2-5	ASSSDTFAETQY
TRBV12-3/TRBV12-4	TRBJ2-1	ASSPSSDEQF
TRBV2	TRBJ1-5	ASRIPGGVQPQH
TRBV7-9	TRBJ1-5	ASSPTGSSNQPQH
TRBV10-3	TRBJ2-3	AISGPPGGVIDTQY
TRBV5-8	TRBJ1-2	ASSYSGAHYGYT
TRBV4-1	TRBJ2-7	ASSSASGSYEQY
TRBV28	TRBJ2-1	ASSPPWTSGRYNEQF
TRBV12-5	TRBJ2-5	ASGLAGPAGGAQETQY
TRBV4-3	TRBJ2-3	ASSQETATSGILTDTQY
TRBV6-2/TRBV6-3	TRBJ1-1	ASSYVLGMNTEAF
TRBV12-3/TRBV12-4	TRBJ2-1	ASSGSSGGAVRQF
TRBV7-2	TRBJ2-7	VSGLAPALFYEQY
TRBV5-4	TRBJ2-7	ASSWGTAGGYEQY
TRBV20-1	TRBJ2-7	SALSTGTGITYEQY
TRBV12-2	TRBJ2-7	ATGPIASYEQY